This paragraph reports one T cell receptor (beta chain). Trimming stripped 2 bases from V and 1 base from J, with 13 bases between. Germline loops: CDR1 GTSNPN, CDR2 SVGIG (reference sequence). The CDR3 loop spans 15 amino acids. Time point meaning: recipient sample about 28 days before transplant, after cytoreduction. The data derive from a study of T cell clonotyping in hematopoietic cell transplantation. Sequencing was performed with immunoSEQ multiplex PCR; in TCRdb, only in-frame clones are kept and a portion is missing. The sample carries about 76,000 clones, roughly 95% recorded once. The clonotype comes from a woman in her forties or fifties with acute myeloid leukemia. Some clones in this sample may be carry-over from other donors' samples. The material was peripheral blood mononuclear cells, obtained before stem cell transplant. The V gene is TRBV30, the J gene TRBJ2-3; D gene ambiguous. The CDR3 loop reads CAWSPSVAGTDTQYF. The CDR3 DNA reads as TGTGCCTGGAGTCCTAGTGTAGCAGGCACAGATACGCAGTATTTT.